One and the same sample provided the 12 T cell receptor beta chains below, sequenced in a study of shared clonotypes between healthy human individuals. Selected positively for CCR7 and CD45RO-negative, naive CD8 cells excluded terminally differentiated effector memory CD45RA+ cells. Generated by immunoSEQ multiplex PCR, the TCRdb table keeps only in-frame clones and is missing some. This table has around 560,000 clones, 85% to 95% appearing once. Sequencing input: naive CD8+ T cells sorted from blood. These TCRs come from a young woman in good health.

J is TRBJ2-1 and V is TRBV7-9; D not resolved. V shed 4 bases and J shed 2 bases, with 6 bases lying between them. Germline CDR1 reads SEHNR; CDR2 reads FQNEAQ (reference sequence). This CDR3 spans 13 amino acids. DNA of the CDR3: TGTGCCAGCAGCTCCCTGACCTACAATGAGCAGTTCTTC. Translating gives CASSSLTYNEQFF. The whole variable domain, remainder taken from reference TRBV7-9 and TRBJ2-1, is DTGVSQNPRHKITKRGQNVTFRCDPISEHNRLYWYRQTLGQGPEFLTYFQNEAQLEKSRLLSDRFSAERPKGSFSTLEIQRTEQGDSAMYLCASSSLTYNEQFFGPGTRLTVL.

CDR3 amino acids: CASSLLGEAFF. CDR3 nucleotide sequence: TGCGCCAGCAGCCTTCTGGGTGAAGCTTTCTTT. The chain joins TRBV5-1 to TRBJ1-1; D not certain. The CDR3 has 11 residues. Germline CDR1 and CDR2: SGHRS and YFSETQ. With 4 bases removed from V and 7 bases from J, the gap between germline ends came to 8 bases.

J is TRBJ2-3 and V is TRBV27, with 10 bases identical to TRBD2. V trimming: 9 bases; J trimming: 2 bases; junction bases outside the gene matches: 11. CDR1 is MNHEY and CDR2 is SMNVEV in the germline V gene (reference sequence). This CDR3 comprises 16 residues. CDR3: CASGLAVPPLTDTQYF. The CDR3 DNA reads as TGTGCCAGTGGACTAGCGGTACCACCCCTCACAGATACGCAGTATTTT.

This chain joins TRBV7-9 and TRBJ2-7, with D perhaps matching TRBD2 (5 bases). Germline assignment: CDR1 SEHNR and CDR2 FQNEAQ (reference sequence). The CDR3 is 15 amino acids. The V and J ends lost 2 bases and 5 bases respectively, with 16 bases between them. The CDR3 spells CASSLLDFSHDEQYF. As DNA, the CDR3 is TGTGCCAGCAGCTTATTGGACTTCTCTCACGACGAGCAGTACTTC.

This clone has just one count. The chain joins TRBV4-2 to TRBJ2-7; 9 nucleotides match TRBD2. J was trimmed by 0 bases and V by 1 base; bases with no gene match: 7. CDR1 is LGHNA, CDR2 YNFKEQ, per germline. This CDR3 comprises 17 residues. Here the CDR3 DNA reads TGTGCCAGCAGCCAAGGCATGGCTAGCGGGGACTCCTACGAGCAGTACTTC. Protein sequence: CASSQGMASGDSYEQYF.

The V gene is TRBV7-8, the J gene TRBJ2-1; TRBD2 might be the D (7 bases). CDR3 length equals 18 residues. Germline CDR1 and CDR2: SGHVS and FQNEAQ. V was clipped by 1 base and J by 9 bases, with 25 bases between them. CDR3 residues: CASSLGVAAGAVFVEQFF. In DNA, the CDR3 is TGTGCCAGCAGCTTAGGAGTAGCGGCGGGGGCCGTTTTTGTTGAGCAGTTCTTC.

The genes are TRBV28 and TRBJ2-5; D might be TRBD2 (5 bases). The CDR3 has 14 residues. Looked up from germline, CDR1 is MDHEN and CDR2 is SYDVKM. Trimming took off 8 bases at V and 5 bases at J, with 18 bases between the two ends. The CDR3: CASRTVRTGETQYF. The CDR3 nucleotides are TGTGCCAGCCGCACCGTCAGGACGGGGGAGACCCAGTACTTC.

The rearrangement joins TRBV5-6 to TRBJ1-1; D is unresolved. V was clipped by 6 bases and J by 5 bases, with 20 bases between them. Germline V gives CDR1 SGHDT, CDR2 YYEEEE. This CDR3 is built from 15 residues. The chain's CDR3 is CASTETPFADTEAFF. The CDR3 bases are TGTGCCAGCACTGAGACGCCCTTTGCTGATACTGAAGCTTTCTTT.

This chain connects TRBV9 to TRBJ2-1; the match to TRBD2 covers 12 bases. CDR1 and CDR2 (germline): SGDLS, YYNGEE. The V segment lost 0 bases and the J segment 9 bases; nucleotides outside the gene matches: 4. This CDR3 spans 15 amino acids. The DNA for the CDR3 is TGTGCCAGCAGCGTAGGACTAGCGGGAGCTCTTGAGCAGTTCTTC. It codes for CASSVGLAGALEQFF.

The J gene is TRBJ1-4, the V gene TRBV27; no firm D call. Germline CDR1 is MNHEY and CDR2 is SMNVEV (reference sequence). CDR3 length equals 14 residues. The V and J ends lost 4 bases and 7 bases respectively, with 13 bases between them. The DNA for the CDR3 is TGTGCCAGCAGTTCGGGGAACTCGGTTGAAAAACTGTTTTTT. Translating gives CASSSGNSVEKLFF. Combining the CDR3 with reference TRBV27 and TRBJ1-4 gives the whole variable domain EAQVTQNPRYLITVTGKKLTVTCSQNMNHEYMSWYRQDPGLGLRQIYYSMNVEVTDKGDVPEGYKVSRKEKRNFPLILESPSPNQTSLYFCASSSGNSVEKLFFGSGTQLSVL.

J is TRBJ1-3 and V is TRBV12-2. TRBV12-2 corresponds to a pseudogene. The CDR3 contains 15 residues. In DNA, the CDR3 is TGTGCAAGTCGCTTAGGGCCCCACCGGGGAAACACCATATATTTT. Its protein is CASRLGPHRGNTIYF.

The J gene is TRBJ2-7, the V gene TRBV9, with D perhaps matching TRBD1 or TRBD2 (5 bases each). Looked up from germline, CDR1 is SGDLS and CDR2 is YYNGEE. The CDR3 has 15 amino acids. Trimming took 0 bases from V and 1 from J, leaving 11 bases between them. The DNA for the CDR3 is TGTGCCAGCAGCGTAGCGGGGACCCGGTCCTACGAGCAGTACTTC. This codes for CASSVAGTRSYEQYF.